The 29 T cell receptor beta chains reported below all come from one sample, sequenced in a study of blood T cell repertoires in COVID-19. Repertoires were generated with immunoSEQ multiplex PCR, while TCRdb's copy carries only in-frame clones and drops some. The table includes under 200,000 clones, around 86% detected once. Input material: peripheral blood. These receptors were obtained from a man in his sixties or seventies with acute or convalescent COVID-19.

The chain employs TRBV7-2 and TRBJ2-1, with TRBD1 identical over 9 bases. V gave up 4 bases and J gave up 8 bases; unmatched junction bases: 6. Germline assignment: CDR1 SGHTA and CDR2 FQGNSA. The length of the CDR3 is 14 residues. The DNA for the CDR3 is TGTGCCAGCAGCTCACGAACAGGGGGCGATGAGCAGTTCTTC. Its protein is CASSSRTGGDEQFF.

The rearrangement links TRBV9 to TRBJ2-7; 10 nucleotides match TRBD1. Trimming removed 5 bases from V and 2 bases from J; junction bases left unmatched: 4. The CDR3 is made up of 14 amino acids. Germline CDR1 and CDR2: SGDLS and YYNGEE. The CDR3 is CASSSGQGAYEQYF. As DNA, the CDR3 is TGTGCCAGCAGTTCAGGACAGGGGGCCTACGAGCAGTACTTC.

The rearrangement uses TRBV6-5 and TRBJ1-2; D gene uncertain. This CDR3 spans 13 amino acids. V lost 6 bases to trimming and J lost 4 bases, with 12 bases between them. Per the germline V gene, CDR1 is MNHEY and CDR2 is SVGAGI. Written as DNA, the CDR3 is TGTGCCAGCAGCCTGACAAGTCGCTATGGCTACACCTTC. This codes for CASSLTSRYGYTF.

V usage is TRBV10-3 and J usage is TRBJ2-7; TRBD1 matches at 9 bases. J lost 6 bases, V lost 1 base, and 7 bases had no gene match. The CDR3 consists of 15 residues. Germline V CDR1 and CDR2: ENHRY, SYGVKD. The CDR3 sequence is CAISELTGGSTEQYF. The CDR3 DNA is TGTGCCATCAGTGAGTTGACAGGGGGGAGTACCGAGCAGTACTTC.

The chain carries TRBV5-4 and TRBJ1-1; 7 nucleotides agree with TRBD1. V was pared by 2 bases and J by 4 bases, with 8 bases of the junction left unmatched. Per germline, CDR1 SGHNT and CDR2 YYREEE (reference sequence). CDR3 length: 15 residues. In DNA, the CDR3 is TGTGCCAGCAGCTTACCTAGCAGGGGGTCCACTGAAGCTTTCTTT. It yields the protein CASSLPSRGSTEAFF.

This chain connects TRBV6-5 to TRBJ1-1; D is uncertain. Between the trimmed V and J ends, which lost 6 bases and 1 base, there was a span of 9 bases. The CDR3 has 13 residues. Germline assignment: CDR1 MNHEY and CDR2 SVGAGI. The CDR3 DNA follows: TGTGCCAGCAGCCCAGGTTGGAACACTGAAGCTTTCTTT. Its protein product is CASSPGWNTEAFF.

This clone appeared a single time. The chain couples TRBV7-2 to TRBJ2-5, with 7 positions matching TRBD1. V was clipped by 2 bases and J by 4 bases; unmatched bases: 4. CDR1 and CDR2 from the germline V gene are SGHTA and FQGNSA. This CDR3 contains 14 residues. Here the CDR3 reads CASSLLGGGETQYF. DNA for the CDR3: TGTGCCAGCAGCTTATTAGGGGGCGGAGAGACCCAGTACTTC.

The chain joins TRBV5-4 to TRBJ2-3; tentatively, D is TRBD2 (5 bases). The CDR3 length is 16 residues. V was pared by 4 bases and J by 3 bases, with 18 bases between. Germline assignment: CDR1 SGHNT and CDR2 YYREEE (reference sequence). DNA for the CDR3: TGTGCCAGCAGCGGGCCAATTGAGAGGGCGACAGATACGCAGTATTTT. It is translated as CASSGPIERATDTQYF.

This clone was observed a few times. V is TRBV5-4 and J is TRBJ1-5; 10 bases fit TRBD1. The CDR3 is 20 residues long. CDR1 SGHNT and CDR2 YYREEE come from the germline V gene (reference sequence). V lost 3 bases, J lost 2 bases, and 17 bases stayed unmatched. CDR3 nucleotides: TGTGCCAGCAGCTCATCCCCTGGGACAGGGGAAGGTTTTGGCAATCAGCCCCAGCATTTT. Its protein is CASSSSPGTGEGFGNQPQHF.

The CDR3, as DNA: TGCGCCAGCAGCTTGCAGGGGGGGAACACTGAAGCTTTCTTT. This encodes CASSLQGGNTEAFF. This chain uses TRBV5-1 with TRBJ1-1, with TRBD1 matching 7 bases. V trimming: 1 base; J trimming: 1 base; junction bases outside the gene matches: 1. Germline CDR1 reads SGHRS; CDR2 reads YFSETQ. This CDR3 has 14 residues.

The J gene is TRBJ2-2, the V gene TRBV11-3; no firm D call. Trimming stripped 1 base from V and 0 bases from J, with 9 bases between. The CDR3 extends over 16 amino acids. Germline V CDR1 and CDR2: SGHNT, YENEEA. The CDR3 sequence: CASSLGPRTNTGELFF. The CDR3 bases are TGTGCCAGCAGCTTAGGTCCCAGGACGAACACCGGGGAGCTGTTTTTT.

This clone has just one count. The chain is built from TRBV28 and TRBJ2-1, with TRBD1 matching over 8 bases. The CDR3 is made up of 13 amino acids. CDR1 and CDR2 from the germline V gene are MDHEN and SYDVKM. Unmatched junction bases numbered 8, after V lost 9 bases and J lost 7 bases. The CDR3 spells CASSQGALNEQFF. CDR3 DNA: TGTGCCAGTTCCCAGGGGGCACTAAATGAGCAGTTCTTC.

J is TRBJ2-5 and V is TRBV7-2, with 7 bases fitting TRBD1. With 4 bases clipped from V and 2 bases from J, the junction kept 10 bases outside the gene matches. This CDR3 comprises 16 residues. Germline lookup yields CDR1 SGHTA and CDR2 FQGNSA. In nucleotides, the CDR3 is TGTGCCAGCAGCTACCTAGGGACAGCACCTCAAGAGACCCAGTACTTC. It encodes CASSYLGTAPQETQYF.

The V gene is TRBV5-1, the J gene TRBJ2-3, with D tentatively TRBD1 (6 bases). Germline V gene lookup returns CDR1 SGHRS and CDR2 YFSETQ. This CDR3 has 16 residues. V was trimmed by 4 bases and J by 2 bases, leaving 17 bases between them. The chain's CDR3 is CASSPHPQGTTDTQYF. CDR3 in DNA: TGCGCCAGCAGCCCCCACCCTCAGGGGACCACAGATACGCAGTATTTT.

The V call is TRBV3-1 (or the pseudogene TRBV3-2), the J call TRBJ2-4, with TRBD2 identical over 14 bases. CDR1 LGHDT and CDR2 YNNKEL come from the germline V gene (reference sequence). This CDR3 region has 18 residues. The V and J ends lost 4 bases and 0 bases, in that order; junction bases with no gene match: 5. CDR3 in amino acids: CASSRTSGGTLAKNIQYF. The CDR3 DNA reads as TGTGCCAGCAGCCGGACTAGCGGGGGGACACTAGCCAAAAACATTCAGTACTTC.

The chain joins TRBV7-2 to TRBJ2-5; unclear D gene. Germline V lookup: CDR1 SGHTA, CDR2 FQGNSA. Deletions cut 5 bases from V and 0 bases from J, with 10 bases between. This CDR3 is built from 14 residues. CDR3 loop: CASSMYSYQETQYF. The CDR3 bases are TGTGCCAGCAGCATGTACAGTTACCAAGAGACCCAGTACTTC.

CDR3 sequence (DNA): TGTGCCAGCTCCCTCCCGGGACAGCCCCGGGGTGAGCAGTACTTC. Protein product: CASSLPGQPRGEQYF. This chain joins TRBV18 and TRBJ2-7; 7 nucleotides match TRBD1. V lost 6 bases, J lost 7 bases, and 15 bases stayed unmatched. CDR1 is KGHSH and CDR2 is LQKENI in the germline V gene. The CDR3 consists of 15 residues.

This clone has just one count. The CDR3 here is CASSIKTGLSSGNTIYF. The DNA for the CDR3 is TGTGCCAGTAGTATTAAGACAGGGCTTAGCTCTGGAAACACCATATATTTT. This sequence joins TRBV19 and TRBJ1-3; TRBD1 agrees at 7 bases. Unmatched junction bases numbered 8, after V lost 3 bases and J lost 0 bases. There are 17 residues in the CDR3. Germline values: CDR1 LNHDA, CDR2 SQIVND (reference sequence).

The sample holds one count of this clone. V usage is TRBV4-2 and J usage is TRBJ1-4, with D perhaps TRBD1 (6 bases). This CDR3 spans 14 amino acids. The V gene's germline CDR1 is LGHNA and CDR2 YNFKEQ. The ends were cut back, 1 base at V and 5 bases at J, with 8 bases in the middle. This CDR3 is CASSQGGQNEKLFF. The CDR3 bases are TGTGCCAGCAGCCAAGGGGGACAAAATGAAAAACTGTTTTTT.

There are a few counts of this clone. V gene TRBV10-3 combines with J gene TRBJ2-7, with 9 positions matching TRBD1. This CDR3 comprises 14 residues. The germline CDR1 and CDR2 sequences are ENHRY and SYGVKD. The trim removed 2 bases at V and 6 bases at J, leaving 5 bases unmatched. The chain's CDR3 is CAISEGQGSSEQYF. The CDR3 coding sequence is TGTGCCATCAGTGAGGGACAGGGGTCGAGCGAGCAGTACTTC.

The chain uses TRBV11-1 and TRBJ2-7; perhaps TRBD1 as D (6 bases). The CDR3 contains 15 residues. Germline assignment: CDR1 SGHAT and CDR2 FQDESV (reference sequence). V was clipped by 3 bases and J by 4 bases, with 16 bases between them. CDR3 amino acids: CASSLGASLGYEQYF. CDR3 bases: TGTGCCAGCAGCTTGGGGGCCTCCCTGGGGTACGAGCAGTACTTC.

The rearrangement uses TRBV6-2 or TRBV6-3 and TRBJ1-1; D uncertain. CDR1 and CDR2 (germline): MNHEY, SVGEGT. This CDR3 is 13 amino acids long. The V end lost 2 bases, the J end lost 6 bases, and 10 bases lay between the germline ends. The chain's CDR3 is CASSYPGFPEAFF. As DNA, the CDR3 is TGTGCCAGCAGTTACCCGGGATTTCCTGAAGCTTTCTTT.

This chain links TRBV18 with TRBJ2-5, with D perhaps TRBD2 (6 bases). The CDR3 has 14 residues. Trimming took off 4 bases at V and 4 bases at J, with 13 bases between the two ends. The germline CDR1 and CDR2 sequences are KGHSH and LQKENI. CDR3 region: CASSLRESGETQYF. In DNA form, the CDR3 reads TGTGCCAGCTCACTTCGGGAGTCCGGAGAGACCCAGTACTTC. Variable domain in full (rest from reference TRBV18 and TRBJ2-5): NAGVMQNPRHLVRRRGQEARLRCSPMKGHSHVYWYRQLPEEGLKFMVYLQKENIIDESGMPKERFSAEFPKEGPSILRIQQVVRGDSAAYFCASSLRESGETQYFGPGTRLLVL.

The rearrangement links TRBV29-1 to TRBJ1-1; 8 bases align to TRBD1. V dropped 6 bases and J dropped 5; count of bases not matched to a gene: 2. Germline-derived CDR1 and CDR2 are SQVTM and ANQGSEA. The CDR3 consists of 11 residues. CDR3 protein: CSVGQGTEAFF. CDR3 nucleotides: TGCAGCGTCGGACAGGGAACTGAAGCTTTCTTT.

V gene TRBV24-1 combines with J gene TRBJ1-2; D is unclear. This CDR3 has 14 amino acids. Trimming stripped 4 bases from V and 3 bases from J, with 11 bases between. The germline V gene encodes CDR1 KGHDR and CDR2 SFDVKD. The CDR3 bases are TGTGCCACCAGTGACCGGGGTAGAGACTATGGCTACACCTTC. Translated: CATSDRGRDYGYTF.

The V and J genes are TRBV2 and TRBJ2-5, with D possibly matching TRBD2 (5 bases). V was pared by 6 bases and J by 4 bases, with 9 bases between. The CDR3 has 12 amino acids. Germline CDR1 reads SNHLY; CDR2 reads FYNNEI. The CDR3 sequence is CASRRGRETQYF. DNA of the CDR3: TGTGCCAGCAGGAGAGGGAGAGAGACCCAGTACTTC.

This chain links TRBV24-1 with TRBJ1-5; D gene ambiguous. The V and J ends lost 0 bases and 3 bases respectively, with 8 bases between them. The germline gives CDR1 KGHDR, CDR2 SFDVKD. CDR3 length equals 15 residues. The CDR3 spells CATSDLSGNNQPQHF. The DNA for the CDR3 is TGTGCCACCAGTGATTTGTCGGGTAACAATCAGCCCCAGCATTTT.

The chain uses TRBV2 and TRBJ2-1; possibly TRBD1 for D (6 bases). Germline V gene lookup returns CDR1 SNHLY and CDR2 FYNNEI. Trimming left V 4 bases short and J 5 bases short, with 6 bases between. The CDR3 extends over 12 amino acids. For the CDR3, the DNA is TGTGCCAGCAGTGGGACAGACAATGAGCAGTTCTTC. This translates into CASSGTDNEQFF.

V usage is TRBV3-1 (or the pseudogene TRBV3-2) and J usage is TRBJ2-6; D unresolved. Trimming took 1 base from V and 2 from J, leaving 6 bases between them. The CDR3 covers 15 residues. Germline CDR1 is LGHDT and CDR2 is YNNKEL (reference sequence). CDR3 sequence (DNA): TGTGCCAGCAGCCAAGGGGCGACTGGGGCCAACGTCCTGACTTTC. It is translated as CASSQGATGANVLTF.